The 18 T cell receptor beta chains below were found in one sample sequenced in a study of T cells in Graves' hyperthyroidism and ophthalmopathy. Amplified TCR beta CDR3 regions came from RNA transcripts. The study used the HTBI primer set for a first-round RT-PCR of the TCR CDR3. TCRdb reprocessed the multiplex PCR reads with MiXCR, giving one entry per CDR3 protein. The data contain some 300,000 distinct CDR3 sequences, roughly 19% of them singletons. Sequencing was done on a sample of blood. The receptor set was obtained from a man in his fifties or sixties with Graves' ophthalmopathy.

This clonotype occurred a few times. This may stem from a read error, because a much larger clone lies one nucleotide away. The gene calls are TRBV2 and TRBJ1-4; D unclear. The CDR3 has 11 amino acids. V gave up 4 bases and J gave up 7 bases, with 4 bases separating them. Looked up from germline, CDR1 is SNHLY and CDR2 is FYNNEI. Written as DNA, the CDR3 is TGTGCCAGCAGTGTAGGTGAAAAACTGTTTTTT. It specifies CASSVGEKLFF.

This clonotype showed up just a few times. The chain is built from TRBV9 and TRBJ1-4; a possible D gene is TRBD1 (5 bases). Trimming shortened V by 4 bases and J by 2 bases, and 12 bases separated the two germline ends. Per the germline V gene, CDR1 is SGDLS and CDR2 is YYNGEE. The CDR3 extends over 15 amino acids. CDR3 nucleotides: TGTGCCAGCAGCCCCGGGGGGGGGACTAATGAAAAACTGTTTTTT. Its translation: CASSPGGGTNEKLFF.

This clonotype was detected many times. The CDR3 spells CASSEGSAGVYRGYTF. The CDR3 DNA is TGTGCCAGCAGTGAAGGTTCCGCGGGAGTTTATCGGGGCTACACCTTC. V and J are TRBV6-1 and TRBJ1-2; no reliable D call. Per germline, CDR1 MNHNS and CDR2 SASEGT. The CDR3 has 16 residues. With 1 base removed from V and 8 bases from J, the gap between germline ends came to 20 bases.

Ten or more counts support this clonotype. The chain couples TRBV28 to TRBJ1-1; tentatively, D is TRBD1 (5 bases). From germline, CDR1 is MDHEN and CDR2 SYDVKM. Between the trimmed V and J ends, which lost 4 bases and 4 bases, there was a span of 16 bases. This CDR3 contains 15 residues. The CDR3 DNA reads TGTGCCAGCAGTTCCCCAATCCTGGGGGGCACTGAAGCTTTCTTT. Translating gives CASSSPILGGTEAFF.

The chain recombines TRBV7-8 with TRBJ2-5; TRBD2 aligns across 9 bases. V lost 5 bases and J lost 5; bases outside the gene matches: 12. The CDR3 extends over 16 amino acids. Germline V gene lookup returns CDR1 SGHVS and CDR2 FQNEAQ. The CDR3 here is CASSPGRAGGVETQYF. For the CDR3, the DNA is TGTGCCAGCAGCCCGGGCCGAGCGGGGGGAGTGGAGACCCAGTACTTC.

This chain connects TRBV12-3 or TRBV12-4 to TRBJ2-1; no reliable D call. The end of the DNA aligns better with TRBJ2-7, so the J call may be wrong. The CDR3 loop spans 15 amino acids. CDR3 region: CASSFDISSYNEQYF. For the CDR3, the DNA is TGTGCCAGCAGTTTTGACATTAGCTCCTACAATGAGCAGTACTTC.

This clonotype was detected only a few times. The rearrangement uses TRBV28 and TRBJ2-3; D unclear. Between the trimmed V and J ends, which lost 10 bases and 0 bases, there was a span of 17 bases. Germline lookup yields CDR1 MDHEN and CDR2 SYDVKM. CDR3 length: 15 residues. CDR3 DNA: TGTGCCACCTCACTACCTTCTATAAGCACAGATACGCAGTATTTT. It translates to CATSLPSISTDTQYF.

The chain has TRBV28 and TRBJ2-4; TRBD1 matches at 12 bases. In germline, CDR1 is MDHEN, CDR2 SYDVKM. This CDR3 has 16 residues. The V gene end was trimmed by 10 bases and the J gene end by 1 base; junction bases not matched to a gene: 8. The CDR3 protein is CATRDRGPPAKNIQYF. The CDR3 DNA follows: TGTGCCACCCGGGACAGGGGGCCTCCGGCCAAAAACATTCAGTACTTC.

The V call is TRBV20-1, the J call TRBJ1-3; 7 bases fit TRBD1. The CDR3 has 16 amino acids. Germline loops: CDR1 DFQATT, CDR2 SNEGSKA (reference sequence). V trimming: 1 base; J trimming: 2 bases; junction bases outside the gene matches: 8. CDR3 amino acids: CSARGQGMFAGNTIYF. The CDR3 nucleotides read TGCAGTGCTAGAGGACAGGGAATGTTTGCTGGAAACACCATATATTTT.

In its sample, this clonotype was seen a few times. In DNA form, the CDR3 reads TGTGCCAGCAGACAGGGTAGGGAGTTCTTC. It translates to CASRQGREFF. The J gene is TRBJ2-1, the V gene TRBV12-3 or TRBV12-4, with D perhaps matching TRBD1 (6 bases). Trimming pared 6 bases from V and 14 bases from J, leaving 11 bases between. The CDR3 is 10 residues long.

The chain joins TRBV7-8 to TRBJ1-5; 8 positions agree with TRBD1. After removal of 4 bases from V and 7 bases from J, the junction contained 9 bases not matched to a gene. Germline lookup yields CDR1 SGHVS and CDR2 FQNEAQ. This CDR3 has 15 residues. The CDR3 DNA follows: TGTGCCAGCAGCTCGAAGACAGGGGTATTGCAGCCCCAGCATTTT. The encoded protein is CASSSKTGVLQPQHF. Using reference TRBV7-8 and TRBJ1-5 for the parts outside the CDR3, the full variable domain is GAGVSQSPRYKVAKRGQDVALRCDPISGHVSLFWYQQALGQGPEFLTYFQNEAQLDKSGLPSDRFFAERPEGSVSTLKIQRTQQEDSAVYLCASSSKTGVLQPQHFGDGTRLSIL.

J is TRBJ2-5 and V is TRBV18; 13 nucleotides align to TRBD2. The CDR3 sequence is 16 residues long. V lost 6 bases and J lost 5; bases outside the gene matches: 9. Germline CDR1 reads KGHSH; CDR2 reads LQKENI. This chain's CDR3 is CASSPGTSGTGETQYF. CDR3 nucleotides: TGTGCCAGCTCGCCCGGGACTAGCGGGACGGGTGAGACCCAGTACTTC.

The rearrangement joins TRBV2 to TRBJ1-5, with D possibly TRBD1 on 5 matching bases. Germline values: CDR1 SNHLY, CDR2 FYNNEI. The CDR3 has 15 residues. Trimming cost V 2 bases and J 3 bases, with 11 bases left between them. The CDR3 here is CASSEFQGNNQPQHF. CDR3 sequence (DNA): TGTGCCAGCAGTGAATTCCAGGGTAACAATCAGCCCCAGCATTTT.

In this sample, this clonotype turned up many times. The rearrangement links TRBV20-1 to TRBJ2-3; 7 nucleotides match TRBD2. This CDR3 is built from 15 residues. The V gene end was trimmed by 5 bases and the J gene end by 2 bases; junction bases not matched to a gene: 10. Germline V CDR1 and CDR2: DFQATT, SNEGSKA (reference sequence). CDR3 coding DNA: TGCAGTGCTTCCAGGACTAGTCCTCCCACAGATACGCAGTATTTT. This encodes CSASRTSPPTDTQYF.

This clonotype was seen repeatedly, ten times or more. The chain links TRBV9 to TRBJ2-7, with TRBD2 matching over 8 bases. The trim removed 3 bases at V and 1 base at J, leaving 6 bases unmatched. The CDR3 extends over 15 amino acids. The germline V gene encodes CDR1 SGDLS and CDR2 YYNGEE. The CDR3 region has the DNA TGTGCCAGCAGCGCGTCCGGGACTAGTTCCTACGAGCAGTACTTC. As protein: CASSASGTSSYEQYF.

This clonotype was recorded many times. The chain employs TRBV28 and TRBJ2-5, with 7 nucleotides matching TRBD2. V lost 8 bases, J lost 0 bases, and 3 bases stayed unmatched. The CDR3 runs 13 residues. From germline, CDR1 is MDHEN and CDR2 SYDVKM. CDR3 region: CASGREYQETQYF. The DNA of the CDR3 is TGTGCCAGCGGGAGGGAGTACCAAGAGACCCAGTACTTC.

This clonotype turned up a few times. The chain uses TRBV24-1 and TRBJ2-7; maybe TRBD1 (6 bases). Germline V CDR1 and CDR2: KGHDR, SFDVKD. CDR3 length: 11 residues. Trimming pared 8 bases from V and 2 bases from J, leaving 6 bases between. This CDR3 reads CATNRAYEQYF. The CDR3 DNA reads TGTGCCACCAACAGGGCCTACGAGCAGTACTTC.

Concerning this clonotype itself: One end of the junction is discordant with germline, which a read error may explain. The chain carries TRBV20-1 and TRBJ2-3; 8 bases match TRBD1. In germline, CDR1 is DFQATT, CDR2 SNEGSKA (reference sequence). The CDR3 has 14 residues. CDR3 residues: CSARRTGSTDAQYF. The CDR3 DNA reads TGCAGTGCTCGCCGGACAGGGTCGACAGATGCGCAGTATTTT.